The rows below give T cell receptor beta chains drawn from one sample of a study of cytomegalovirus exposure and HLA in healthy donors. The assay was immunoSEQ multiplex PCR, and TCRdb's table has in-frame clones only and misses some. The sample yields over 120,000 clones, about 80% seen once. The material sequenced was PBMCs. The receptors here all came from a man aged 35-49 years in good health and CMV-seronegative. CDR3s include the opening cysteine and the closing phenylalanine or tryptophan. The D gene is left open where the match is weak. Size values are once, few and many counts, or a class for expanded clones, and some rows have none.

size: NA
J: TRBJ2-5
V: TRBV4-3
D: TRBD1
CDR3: CASSQEGPGTAEETQYF
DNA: TGCGCCAGCAGCCAAGAGGGGCCCGGGACAGCCGAAGAGACCCAGTACTTC

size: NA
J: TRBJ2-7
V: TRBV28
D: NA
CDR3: CASSTGSEQYF
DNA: TGTGCCAGCAGCACCGGGTCCGAGCAGTACTTC

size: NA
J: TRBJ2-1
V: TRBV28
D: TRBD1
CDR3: CASSLRGPDNEQFF
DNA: TGTGCCAGCAGTTTGAGGGGGCCCGACAATGAGCAGTTCTTC

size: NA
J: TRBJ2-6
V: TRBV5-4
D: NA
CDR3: CASSARTEGSGANVLTF
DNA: TGTGCCAGCAGCGCCCGGACAGAAGGCTCTGGGGCCAACGTCCTGACTTTC

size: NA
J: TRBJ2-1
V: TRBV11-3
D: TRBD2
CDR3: CASGGGEFAYNEQFF
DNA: TGTGCCAGCGGGGGAGGGGAGTTTGCCTACAATGAGCAGTTCTTC

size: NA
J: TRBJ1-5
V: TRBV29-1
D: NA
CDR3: CSVSSQGGNQPQHF
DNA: TGCAGCGTTTCCTCACAGGGAGGCAATCAGCCCCAGCATTTT

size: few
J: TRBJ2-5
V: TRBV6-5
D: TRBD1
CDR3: CASSGTGGETQYF
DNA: TGTGCCAGCAGTGGGACAGGGGGAGAGACCCAGTACTTC

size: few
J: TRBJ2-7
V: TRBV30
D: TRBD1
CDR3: CAWGQGTYEQYF
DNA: TGTGCCTGGGGACAGGGGACCTACGAGCAGTACTTC

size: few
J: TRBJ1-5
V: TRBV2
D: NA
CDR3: CASSARVDRGGPQHF
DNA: TGTGCCAGCAGTGCTCGGGTGGATAGGGGAGGGCCCCAGCATTTT

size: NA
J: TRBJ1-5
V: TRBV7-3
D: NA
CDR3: CASSLGRGGQPQHF
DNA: TGTGCCAGCAGCTTAGGTAGGGGGGGGCAGCCCCAGCATTTT

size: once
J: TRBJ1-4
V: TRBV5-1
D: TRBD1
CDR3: CASSEADRGNEKLFF
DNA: TGCGCCAGCAGCGAAGCGGACAGGGGAAATGAAAAACTGTTTTTT

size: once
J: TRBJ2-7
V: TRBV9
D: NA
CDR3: CASSSLPGQNYEQYF
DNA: TGTGCCAGCAGCTCACTCCCGGGACAAAATTACGAGCAGTACTTC

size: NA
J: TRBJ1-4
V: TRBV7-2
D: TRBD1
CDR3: CASSLGRGRTNEKLFF
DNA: TGTGCCAGCAGCTTAGGCAGGGGGCGAACTAATGAAAAACTGTTTTTT

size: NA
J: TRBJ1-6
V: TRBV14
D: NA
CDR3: CASSRRGYNSPLHF
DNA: TGTGCCAGCAGTCGGCGAGGTTATAATTCACCCCTCCACTTT

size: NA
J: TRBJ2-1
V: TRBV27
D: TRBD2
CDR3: CASRVAGGDNEQFF
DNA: TGTGCCAGCAGGGTAGCGGGGGGGGACAATGAGCAGTTCTTC

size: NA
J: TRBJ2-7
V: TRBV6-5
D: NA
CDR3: CASSYSKGVFREQYF
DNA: TGTGCCAGCAGTTACTCGAAAGGGGTATTTAGGGAGCAGTACTTC

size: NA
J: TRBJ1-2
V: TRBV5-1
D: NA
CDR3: CASSTQAQGYTF
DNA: TGCGCCAGCAGCACCCAGGCCCAGGGCTACACCTTC

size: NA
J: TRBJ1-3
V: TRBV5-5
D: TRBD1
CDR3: CASSWGPGQGAGNTIYF
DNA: TGTGCCAGCAGCTGGGGACCGGGACAGGGGGCTGGAAACACCATATATTTT

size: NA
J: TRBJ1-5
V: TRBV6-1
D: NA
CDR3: CASRDGGLGQPQHF
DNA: TGTGCCAGCAGGGACGGAGGGCTAGGTCAGCCCCAGCATTTT

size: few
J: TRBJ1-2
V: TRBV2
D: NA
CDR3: CASSTDTTYGYTF
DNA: TGTGCCAGCAGTACGGACACGACCTATGGCTACACCTTC

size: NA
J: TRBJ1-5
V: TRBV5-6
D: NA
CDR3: CASSSRGPGGPQHF
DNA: TGTGCCAGCAGCTCCAGGGGCCCCGGCGGGCCCCAGCATTTT

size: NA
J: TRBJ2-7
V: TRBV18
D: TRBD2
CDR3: CASSPPASGLTYSYEQYF
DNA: TGTGCCAGCTCACCACCGGCTAGCGGCCTCACTTACTCCTACGAGCAGTACTTC

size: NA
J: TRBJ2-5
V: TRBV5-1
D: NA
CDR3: CASSLTRTRQETQYF
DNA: TGCGCCAGCAGCTTGACTCGGACTCGGCAAGAGACCCAGTACTTC

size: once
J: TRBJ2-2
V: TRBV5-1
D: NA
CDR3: CASSLAPNTGELFF
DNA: TGCGCCAGCAGCTTGGCTCCGAACACCGGGGAGCTGTTTTTT

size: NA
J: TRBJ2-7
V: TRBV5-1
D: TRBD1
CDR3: CASSNTGDAYEQYF
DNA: TGCGCCAGCAGCAACACAGGGGACGCCTACGAGCAGTACTTC

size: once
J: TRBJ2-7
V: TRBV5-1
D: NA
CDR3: CASSLEAEQYF
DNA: TGCGCCAGCAGCTTGGAAGCCGAGCAGTACTTC

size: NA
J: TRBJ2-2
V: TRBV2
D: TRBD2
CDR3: CASTGRGGGYTGELFF
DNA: TGTGCCAGCACCGGGCGGGGCGGGGGATACACCGGGGAGCTGTTTTTT

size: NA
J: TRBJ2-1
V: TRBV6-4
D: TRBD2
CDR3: CASSRTSGPNNEQFF
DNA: TGTGCCAGCAGTAGAACTAGCGGGCCAAACAATGAGCAGTTCTTC

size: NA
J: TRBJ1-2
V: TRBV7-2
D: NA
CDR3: CASSPGGISNYGYTF
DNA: TGTGCCAGCAGCCCGGGGGGGATTTCTAACTATGGCTACACCTTC

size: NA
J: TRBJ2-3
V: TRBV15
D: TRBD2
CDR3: CATSRDPARGGSTDTQYF
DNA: TGTGCCACCAGCAGAGATCCGGCGCGGGGGGGATCCACAGATACGCAGTATTTT

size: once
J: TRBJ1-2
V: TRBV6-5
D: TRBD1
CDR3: CASSPDRGPYGYTF
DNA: TGTGCCAGCAGCCCCGACAGGGGGCCCTATGGCTACACCTTC